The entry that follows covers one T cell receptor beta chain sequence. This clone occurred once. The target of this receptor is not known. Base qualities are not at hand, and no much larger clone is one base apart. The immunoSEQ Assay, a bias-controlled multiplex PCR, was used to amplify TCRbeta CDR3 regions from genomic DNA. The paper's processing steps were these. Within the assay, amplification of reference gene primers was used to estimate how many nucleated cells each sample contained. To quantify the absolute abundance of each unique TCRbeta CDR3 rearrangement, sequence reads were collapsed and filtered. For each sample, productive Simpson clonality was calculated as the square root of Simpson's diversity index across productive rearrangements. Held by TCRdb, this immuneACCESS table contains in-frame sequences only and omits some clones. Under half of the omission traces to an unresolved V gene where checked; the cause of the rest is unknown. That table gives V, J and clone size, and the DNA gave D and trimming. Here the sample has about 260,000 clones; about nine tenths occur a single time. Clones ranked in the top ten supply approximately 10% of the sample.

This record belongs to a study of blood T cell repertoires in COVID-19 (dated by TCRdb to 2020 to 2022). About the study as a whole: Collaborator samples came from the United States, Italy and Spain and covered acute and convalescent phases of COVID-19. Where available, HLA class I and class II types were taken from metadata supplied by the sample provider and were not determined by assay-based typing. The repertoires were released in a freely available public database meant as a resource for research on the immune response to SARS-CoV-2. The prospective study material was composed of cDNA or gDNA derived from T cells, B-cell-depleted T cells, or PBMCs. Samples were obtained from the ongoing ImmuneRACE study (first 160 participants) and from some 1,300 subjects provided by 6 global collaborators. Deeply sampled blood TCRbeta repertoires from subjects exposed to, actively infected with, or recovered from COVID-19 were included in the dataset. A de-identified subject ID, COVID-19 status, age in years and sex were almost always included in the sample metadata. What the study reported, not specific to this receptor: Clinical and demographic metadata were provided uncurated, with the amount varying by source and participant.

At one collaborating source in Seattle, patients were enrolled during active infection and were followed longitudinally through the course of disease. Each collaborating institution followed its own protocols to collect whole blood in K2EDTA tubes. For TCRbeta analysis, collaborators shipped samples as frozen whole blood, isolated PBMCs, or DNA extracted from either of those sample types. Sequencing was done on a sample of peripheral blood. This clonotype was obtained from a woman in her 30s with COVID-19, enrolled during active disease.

Read as DNA, the sequence is TGTGCCAGCAGTGAAGGGGTCCCAGGGGTAGAGTCTACCTACGAGCAGTACTTC. Translated, this gives CASSEGVPGVESTYEQYF. This chain is built from TRBV6-1 and TRBJ2-7; a weak D assignment points to TRBD1 (6 bases agree). Trimming costs V 1 base and J 2 bases, and their ends lie 21 bases apart. Based on the germline V gene, the CDR1 and CDR2 sequences are MNHNS and SASEGT. Counted from cysteine to phenylalanine, this CDR3 has 18 amino acids. Only the CDR3 DNA is retained, 54 bases long and in frame from the first base.